This TCR beta chain appears in the sequencing data of a study of neurological immune-mediated disorders. MiXCR was run by TCRdb on the 5' RACE reads, yielding one entry per CDR3 protein. This sample has over 35,000 distinct CDR3 sequences, with less than 5% found just once. Turning to this clonotype: The junction departs from the called germline gene at one end, perhaps through a read error.

This CDR3 spans 20 amino acids. From germline, CDR1 is SGHDT and CDR2 YYEEEE. The receptor's source is a man aged 25 to 45 with multiple sclerosis. Sequenced input: PBMCs. The chain combines TRBV5-6 with TRBJ1-5, with TRBD1 matching 9 bases. The CDR3 is CASSSHGTWTGEFSNQPQNF. In DNA, the CDR3 is TGTGCCAGCAGCTCCCACGGGACCTGGACAGGGGAGTTTAGCAATCAGCCCCAGAATTTT.